The clone carrying this TCR beta chain has a handful of counts. Its antigen is undetermined. The data were obtained in a study of T-cell memory formation after mild COVID-19. MiXCR, applied by TCRdb to the 5' RACE reads, yields one record per CDR3 protein. The sample carries 280,000 or so distinct CDR3 sequences, approximately 8.4% recorded once. Study conclusions and caveats: Second-wave clones reaching peak frequency on day 37 lacked confirmed SARS-CoV-2 specificity. Mainly CM and EM harbored the contracting CD4+ clones; mainly EMRA harbored the CD8+ ones. Pre-infection memory contained some responding clones, which suggested that cross-reactive memory had joined.

The CDR3 extends over 20 amino acids. Trimming removed 1 base from V and 0 bases from J; junction bases left unmatched: 10. The germline CDR1 and CDR2 sequences are SEHNR and FQNEAQ (reference sequence). The chain has TRBV7-9 and TRBJ2-7, with TRBD2 identical over 15 bases. Material for sequencing was PBMCs or a T cell subset sorted from them (not recorded which). The receptor's source is a young man who had mild COVID-19 (a few samples of this study predate the infection). Cell type and time point are not known. The CDR3 reads CASSLGRGTSGGPISYEQYV. The CDR3, as DNA: TGTGCCAGCAGCTTAGGCCGAGGGACTAGCGGGGGGCCGATCTCCTACGAGCAGTACGTC.